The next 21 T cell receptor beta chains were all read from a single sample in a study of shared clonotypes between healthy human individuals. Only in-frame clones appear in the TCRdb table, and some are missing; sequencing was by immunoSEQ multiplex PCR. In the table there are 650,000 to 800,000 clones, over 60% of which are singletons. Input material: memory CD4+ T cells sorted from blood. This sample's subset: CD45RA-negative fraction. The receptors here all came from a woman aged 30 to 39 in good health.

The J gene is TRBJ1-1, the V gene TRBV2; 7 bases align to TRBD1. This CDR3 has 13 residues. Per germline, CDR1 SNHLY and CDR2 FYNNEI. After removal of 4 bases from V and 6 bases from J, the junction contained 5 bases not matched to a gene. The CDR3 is CASSGTGLPEAFF. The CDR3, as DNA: TGTGCCAGCAGTGGGACAGGACTGCCTGAAGCTTTCTTT.

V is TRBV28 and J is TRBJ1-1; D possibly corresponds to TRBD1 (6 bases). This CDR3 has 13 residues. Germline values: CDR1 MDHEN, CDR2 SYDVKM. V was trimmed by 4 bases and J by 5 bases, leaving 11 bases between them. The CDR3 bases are TGTGCCAGCAGTTGGGGGGCGGAAACTGAAGCTTTCTTT. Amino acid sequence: CASSWGAETEAFF. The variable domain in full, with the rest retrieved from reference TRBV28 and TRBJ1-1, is DVKVTQSSRYLVKRTGEKVFLECVQDMDHENMFWYRQDPGLGLRLIYFSYDVKMKEKGDIPEGYSVSREKKERFSLILESASTNQTSMYLCASSWGAETEAFFGQGTRLTVV.

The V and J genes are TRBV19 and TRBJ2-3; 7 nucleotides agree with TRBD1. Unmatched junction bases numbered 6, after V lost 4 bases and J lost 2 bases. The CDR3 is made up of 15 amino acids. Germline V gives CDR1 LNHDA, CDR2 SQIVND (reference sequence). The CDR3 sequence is CASSRKGAPTDTQYF. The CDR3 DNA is TGTGCCAGTAGTAGGAAGGGGGCGCCCACAGATACGCAGTATTTT.

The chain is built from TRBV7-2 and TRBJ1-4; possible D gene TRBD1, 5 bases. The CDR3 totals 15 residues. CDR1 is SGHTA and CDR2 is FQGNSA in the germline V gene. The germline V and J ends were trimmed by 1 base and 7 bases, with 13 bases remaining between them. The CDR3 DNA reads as TGTGCCAGCAGCTTAGGTTCAGGGCTCAGTGAAAAACTGTTTTTT. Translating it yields CASSLGSGLSEKLFF.

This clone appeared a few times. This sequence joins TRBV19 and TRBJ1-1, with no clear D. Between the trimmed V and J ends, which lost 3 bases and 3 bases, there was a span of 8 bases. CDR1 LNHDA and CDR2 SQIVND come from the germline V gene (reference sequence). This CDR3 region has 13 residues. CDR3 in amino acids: CASSIMEDTEAFF. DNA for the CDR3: TGTGCCAGTAGTATTATGGAGGACACTGAAGCTTTCTTT.

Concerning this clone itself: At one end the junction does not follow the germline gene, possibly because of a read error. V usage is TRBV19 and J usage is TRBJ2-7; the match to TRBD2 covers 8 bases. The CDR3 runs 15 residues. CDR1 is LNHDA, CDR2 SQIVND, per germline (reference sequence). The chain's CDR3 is CASSPPGGVSHEQYF. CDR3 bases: TGTGCCAGTAGTCCCCCGGGGGGGGTCTCCCACGAGCAGTACTTC.

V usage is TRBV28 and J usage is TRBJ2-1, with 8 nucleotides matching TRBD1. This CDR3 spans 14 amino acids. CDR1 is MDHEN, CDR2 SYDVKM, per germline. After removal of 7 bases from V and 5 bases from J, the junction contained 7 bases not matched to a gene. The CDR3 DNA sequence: TGTGCCAGCATTCCCGGGACAGGTCACAATGAGCAGTTCTTC. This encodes CASIPGTGHNEQFF.

The CDR3 protein is CASSSGTGTSSTDTQYF. CDR3 nucleotide sequence: TGTGCCAGCAGCTCCGGGACAGGGACTAGCTCTACAGATACGCAGTATTTT. V usage is TRBV13 and J usage is TRBJ2-3; D may match TRBD1 or TRBD2 (9 bases each). The CDR3 extends over 17 amino acids. Germline V CDR1 and CDR2: PRHDT, FYEKMQ (reference sequence). Trimming stripped 4 bases from V and 3 bases from J, with 20 bases between. The variable domain in full, completed from reference TRBV13 and TRBJ2-3, reads AAGVIQSPRHLIKEKRETATLKCYPIPRHDTVYWYQQGPGQDPQFLISFYEKMQSDKGSIPDRFSAQQFSDYHSELNMSSLELGDSALYFCASSSGTGTSSTDTQYFGPGTRLTVL.

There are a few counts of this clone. CDR3 sequence (DNA): TGTGCCAGCAGCTTCGGGAGTAACTCCTACAATGAGCAGTTCTTC. Translating it yields CASSFGSNSYNEQFF. The gene calls are TRBV11-2 and TRBJ2-1; D is possibly TRBD2 (6 bases). Germline lookup yields CDR1 SGHAT and CDR2 FQNNGV. This CDR3 is 15 amino acids long. V lost 3 bases to trimming and J lost 0 bases, with 9 bases between them.

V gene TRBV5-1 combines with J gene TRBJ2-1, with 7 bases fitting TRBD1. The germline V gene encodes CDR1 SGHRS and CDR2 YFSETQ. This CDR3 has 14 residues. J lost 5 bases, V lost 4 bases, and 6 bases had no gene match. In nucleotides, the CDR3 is TGCGCCAGCAGCCCGGGGACAGAACACAATGAGCAGTTCTTC. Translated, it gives CASSPGTEHNEQFF.

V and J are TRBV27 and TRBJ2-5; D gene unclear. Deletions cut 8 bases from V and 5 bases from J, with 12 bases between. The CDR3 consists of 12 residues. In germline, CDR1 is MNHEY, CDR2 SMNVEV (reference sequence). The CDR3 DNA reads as TGTGCCAGCGGGCCATTTAAGGAGACCCAGTACTTC. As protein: CASGPFKETQYF.

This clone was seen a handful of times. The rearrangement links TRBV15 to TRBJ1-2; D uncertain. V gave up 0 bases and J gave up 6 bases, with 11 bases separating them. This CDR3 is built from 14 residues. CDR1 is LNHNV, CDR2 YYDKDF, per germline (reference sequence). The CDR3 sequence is CATSRDLKENGYTF. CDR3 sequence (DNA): TGTGCCACCAGCAGAGACCTAAAAGAGAATGGCTACACCTTC.

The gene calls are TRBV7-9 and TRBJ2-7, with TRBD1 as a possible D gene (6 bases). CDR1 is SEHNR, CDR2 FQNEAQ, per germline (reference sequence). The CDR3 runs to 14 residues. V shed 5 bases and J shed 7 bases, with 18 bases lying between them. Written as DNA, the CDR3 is TGTGCCAGCAGCGTCTCGGGCAGGGGTGAAGAGCAGTACTTC. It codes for CASSVSGRGEEQYF. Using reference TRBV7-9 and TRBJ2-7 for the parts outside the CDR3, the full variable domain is DTGVSQNPRHKITKRGQNVTFRCDPISEHNRLYWYRQTLGQGPEFLTYFQNEAQLEKSRLLSDRFSAERPKGSFSTLEIQRTEQGDSAMYLCASSVSGRGEEQYFGPGTRLTVT.

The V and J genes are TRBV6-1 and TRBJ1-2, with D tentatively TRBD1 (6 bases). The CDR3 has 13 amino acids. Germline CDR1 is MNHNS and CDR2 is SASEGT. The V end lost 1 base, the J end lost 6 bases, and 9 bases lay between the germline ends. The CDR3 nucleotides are TGTGCCAGCAGTGAAGACAGGGCCAATGGCTACACCTTC. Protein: CASSEDRANGYTF.

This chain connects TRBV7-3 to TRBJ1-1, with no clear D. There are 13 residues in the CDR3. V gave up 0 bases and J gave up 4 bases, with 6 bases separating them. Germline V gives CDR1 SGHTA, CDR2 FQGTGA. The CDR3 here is CASSLTTGTEAFF. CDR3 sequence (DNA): TGTGCCAGCAGCTTAACAACGGGCACTGAAGCTTTCTTT.

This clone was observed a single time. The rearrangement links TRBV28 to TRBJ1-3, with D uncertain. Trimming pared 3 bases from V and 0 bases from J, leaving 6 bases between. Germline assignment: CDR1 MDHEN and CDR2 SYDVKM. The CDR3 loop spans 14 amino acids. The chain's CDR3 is CASSLKGSGNTIYF. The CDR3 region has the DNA TGTGCCAGCAGTTTGAAGGGCTCTGGAAACACCATATATTTT.

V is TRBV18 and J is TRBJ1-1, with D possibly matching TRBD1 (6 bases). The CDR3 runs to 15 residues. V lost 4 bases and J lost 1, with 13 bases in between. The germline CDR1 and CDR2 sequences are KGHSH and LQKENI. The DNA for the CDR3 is TGTGCCAGCTCACTAGGCGTCAGGGGGAACACTGAAGCTTTCTTT. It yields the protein CASSLGVRGNTEAFF. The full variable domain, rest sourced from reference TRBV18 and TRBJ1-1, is NAGVMQNPRHLVRRRGQEARLRCSPMKGHSHVYWYRQLPEEGLKFMVYLQKENIIDESGMPKERFSAEFPKEGPSILRIQQVVRGDSAAYFCASSLGVRGNTEAFFGQGTRLTVV.

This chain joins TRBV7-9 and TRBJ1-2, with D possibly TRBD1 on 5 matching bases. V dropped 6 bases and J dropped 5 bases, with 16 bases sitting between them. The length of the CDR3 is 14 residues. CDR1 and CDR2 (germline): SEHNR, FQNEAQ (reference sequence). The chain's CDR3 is CASSPQGGTYGYTF. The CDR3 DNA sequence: TGTGCCAGCAGTCCCCAGGGAGGTACTTATGGCTACACCTTC. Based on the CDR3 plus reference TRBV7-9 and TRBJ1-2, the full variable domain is DTGVSQNPRHKITKRGQNVTFRCDPISEHNRLYWYRQTLGQGPEFLTYFQNEAQLEKSRLLSDRFSAERPKGSFSTLEIQRTEQGDSAMYLCASSPQGGTYGYTFGSGTRLTVV.

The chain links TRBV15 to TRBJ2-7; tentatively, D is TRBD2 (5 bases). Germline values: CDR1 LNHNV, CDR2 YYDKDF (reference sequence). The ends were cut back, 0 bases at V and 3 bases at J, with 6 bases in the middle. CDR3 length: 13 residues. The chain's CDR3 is CATSRDGSYEQYF. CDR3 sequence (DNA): TGTGCCACCAGCAGAGATGGGAGCTACGAGCAGTACTTC.

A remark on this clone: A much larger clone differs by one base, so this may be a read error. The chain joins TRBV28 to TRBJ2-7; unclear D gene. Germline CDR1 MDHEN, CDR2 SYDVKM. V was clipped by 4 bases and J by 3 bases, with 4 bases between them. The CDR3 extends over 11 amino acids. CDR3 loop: CASSSHYEQYF. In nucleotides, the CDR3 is TGTGCCAGCAGTTCCCACTACGAGCAGTACTTC.

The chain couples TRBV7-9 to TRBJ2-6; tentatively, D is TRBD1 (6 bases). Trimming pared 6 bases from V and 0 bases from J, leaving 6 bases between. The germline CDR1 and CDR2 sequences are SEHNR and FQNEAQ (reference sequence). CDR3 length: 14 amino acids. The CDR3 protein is CASRQGSGANVLTF. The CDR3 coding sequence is TGTGCCAGCAGACAGGGCTCTGGGGCCAACGTCCTGACTTTC.